The sequence of this T cell receptor (beta chain) was determined in a study of graft-versus-host responses after intestinal transplantation. Turning to the study itself: Anti-thymocyte globulin served as induction for all recipients, who then took tacrolimus and steroids for 2 to 4 years. General observations from the study: Graft-donor T cell macrochimerism in patients accompanied high graft-versus-host to host-versus-graft clonal ratios in allografts. GvH clones surfaced in recipient marrow, some emerging earlier in ileum or blood.

Germline assignment: CDR1 MNHNS and CDR2 SASEGT. Trimming took off 4 bases at V and 0 bases at J, with 1 base between the two ends. The CDR3 length is 11 residues. Turning to this clone: The antigen is not known.

Repertoires were generated with immunoSEQ multiplex PCR, while TCRdb's copy carries only in-frame clones and drops some. This table has some 87,000 clones, 80% to 95% appearing once. This receptor was identified in a human donor who received an intestinal transplant. The source material was unstimulated CD4+ T cells sorted from spleen or lymph node cells, sampled before intestinal transplant. The rearrangement links TRBV6-1 to TRBJ2-7; D gene unclear. The CDR3 spells CASSVSYEQYF. CDR3 coding DNA: TGTGCCAGCAGTGTCTCCTACGAGCAGTACTTC.